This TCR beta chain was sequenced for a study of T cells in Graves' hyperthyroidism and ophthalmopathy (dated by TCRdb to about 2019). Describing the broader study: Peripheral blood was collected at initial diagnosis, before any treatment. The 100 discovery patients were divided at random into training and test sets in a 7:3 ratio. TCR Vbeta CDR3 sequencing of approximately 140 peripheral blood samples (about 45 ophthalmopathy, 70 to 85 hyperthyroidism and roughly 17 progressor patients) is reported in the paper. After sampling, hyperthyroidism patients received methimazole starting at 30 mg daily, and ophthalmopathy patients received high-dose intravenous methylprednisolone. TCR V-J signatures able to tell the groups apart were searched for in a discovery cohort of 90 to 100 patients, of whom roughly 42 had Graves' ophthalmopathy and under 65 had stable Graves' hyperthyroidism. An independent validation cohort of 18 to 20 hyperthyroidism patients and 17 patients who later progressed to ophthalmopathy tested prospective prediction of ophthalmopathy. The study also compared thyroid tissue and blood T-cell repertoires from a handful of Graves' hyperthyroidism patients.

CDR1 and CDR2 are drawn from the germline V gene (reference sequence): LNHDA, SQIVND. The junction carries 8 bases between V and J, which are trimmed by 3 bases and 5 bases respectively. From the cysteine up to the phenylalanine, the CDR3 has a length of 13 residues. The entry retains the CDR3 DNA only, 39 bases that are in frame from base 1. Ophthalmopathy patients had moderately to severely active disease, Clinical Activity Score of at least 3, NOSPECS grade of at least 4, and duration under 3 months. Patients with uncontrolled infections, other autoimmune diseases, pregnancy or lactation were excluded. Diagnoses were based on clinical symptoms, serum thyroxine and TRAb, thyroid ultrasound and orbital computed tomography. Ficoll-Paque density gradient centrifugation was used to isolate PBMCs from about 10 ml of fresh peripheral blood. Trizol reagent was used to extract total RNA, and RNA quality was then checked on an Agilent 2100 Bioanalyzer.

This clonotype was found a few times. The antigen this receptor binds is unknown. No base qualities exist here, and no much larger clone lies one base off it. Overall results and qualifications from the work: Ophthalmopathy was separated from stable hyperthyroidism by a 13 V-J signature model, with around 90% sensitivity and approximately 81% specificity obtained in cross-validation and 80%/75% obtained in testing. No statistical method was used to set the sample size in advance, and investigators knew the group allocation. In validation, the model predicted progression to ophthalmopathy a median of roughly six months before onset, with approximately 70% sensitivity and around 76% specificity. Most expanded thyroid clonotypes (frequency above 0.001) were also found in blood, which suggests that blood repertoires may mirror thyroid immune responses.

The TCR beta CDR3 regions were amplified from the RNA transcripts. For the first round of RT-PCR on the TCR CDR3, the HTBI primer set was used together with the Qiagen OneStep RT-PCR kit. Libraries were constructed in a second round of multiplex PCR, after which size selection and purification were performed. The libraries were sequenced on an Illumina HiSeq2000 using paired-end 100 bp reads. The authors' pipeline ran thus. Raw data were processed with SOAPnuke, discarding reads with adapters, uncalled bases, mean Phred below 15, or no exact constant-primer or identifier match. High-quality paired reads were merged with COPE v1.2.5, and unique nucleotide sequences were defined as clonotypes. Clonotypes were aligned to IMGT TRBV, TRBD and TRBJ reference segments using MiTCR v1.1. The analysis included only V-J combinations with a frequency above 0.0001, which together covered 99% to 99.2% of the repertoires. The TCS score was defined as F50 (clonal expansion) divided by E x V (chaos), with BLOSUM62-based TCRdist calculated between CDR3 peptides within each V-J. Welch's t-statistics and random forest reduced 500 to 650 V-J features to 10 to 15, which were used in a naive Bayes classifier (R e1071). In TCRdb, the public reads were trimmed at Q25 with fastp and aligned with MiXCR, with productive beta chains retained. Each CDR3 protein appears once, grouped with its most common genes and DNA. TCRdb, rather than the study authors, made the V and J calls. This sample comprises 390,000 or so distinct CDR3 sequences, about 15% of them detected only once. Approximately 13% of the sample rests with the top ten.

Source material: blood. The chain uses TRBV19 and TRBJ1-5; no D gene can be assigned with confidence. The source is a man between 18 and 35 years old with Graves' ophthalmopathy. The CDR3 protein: CASSIRGDQPQHF. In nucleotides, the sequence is TGTGCCAGTAGTATCCGGGGAGATCAGCCCCAGCATTTT.